This passage covers 16 T cell receptor beta chains from one sample sequenced in a study of T cell clonotyping in hematopoietic cell transplantation. Repertoires were generated with immunoSEQ multiplex PCR, while TCRdb's copy carries only in-frame clones and drops some. The sample carries fewer than 25,000 clones, more than 65% recorded once. Sample: peripheral blood mononuclear cells. The receptors here all came from a man aged 55 to 70 in good health. Some clones in this sample may be carry-over from other donors' samples.

This clone was observed once. The chain carries TRBV11-3 and TRBJ1-1, with D unclear. The CDR3 has 12 amino acids. Per the germline V gene, CDR1 is SGHNT and CDR2 is YENEEA. Trimming stripped 0 bases from V and 4 bases from J, with 3 bases between. The CDR3 coding sequence is TGTGCCAGCAGCTTAGAGGTCACTGAAGCTTTCTTT. This gives the protein CASSLEVTEAFF.

V is TRBV29-1 and J is TRBJ2-3; a weak D match, TRBD1 (5 bases). This CDR3 spans 15 amino acids. The germline V gene has CDR1 SQVTM and CDR2 ANQGSEA. The V and J ends lost 7 bases and 5 bases respectively, with 22 bases between them. The CDR3: CSATVGAAQLDTQYF. The CDR3 region has the DNA TGCAGCGCAACGGTTGGGGCCGCGCAGTTAGATACGCAGTATTTT.

This rearrangement joins TRBV4-2 to TRBJ2-7, with 9 nucleotides matching TRBD2. The CDR3 runs 16 residues. After removal of 2 bases from V and 3 bases from J, the junction contained 8 bases not matched to a gene. Germline assignment: CDR1 LGHNA and CDR2 YNFKEQ. Here the CDR3 DNA reads TGTGCCAGCAGCCAAAGTCCTAGCGGGGAGGGCTACGAGCAGTACTTC. Its translation is CASSQSPSGEGYEQYF.

V usage is TRBV6-6 and J usage is TRBJ2-5; D remains ambiguous. This CDR3 region has 13 residues. V gave up 2 bases and J gave up 3 bases, with 7 bases separating them. CDR1 is MNHNY and CDR2 is SVGAGI in the germline V gene (reference sequence). CDR3 nucleotides: TGTGCCAGCAGTTACGCGGTAAAAGAGACCCAGTACTTC. This gives the protein CASSYAVKETQYF.

This sequence joins TRBV6-6 and TRBJ1-4; a weak D match, TRBD1 (6 bases). CDR3 size: 12 residues. Trimming removed 2 bases at V and 11 bases at J, with 9 bases between. Per germline, CDR1 MNHNY and CDR2 SVGAGI (reference sequence). The CDR3 DNA reads as TGTGCCAGCAGTTACCCTCAGGGGAAACTGTTTTTT. As protein: CASSYPQGKLFF.

This chain links TRBV5-1 with TRBJ2-2; possibly TRBD1 or TRBD2 for D (5 bases each). V lost 3 bases, J lost 7 bases, and 13 bases lay in between. Per germline, CDR1 SGHRS and CDR2 YFSETQ. The CDR3 is 14 amino acids. The CDR3 region has the DNA TGCGCCAGCAGCTCCCGAAAGGGACGCGGGGAGCTGTTTTTT. Translation: CASSSRKGRGELFF.

Relative to its sample, this clone is medium-sized (0.01 to 0.1%). This chain links TRBV5-1 with TRBJ2-3, with D hard to call. Trimming took off 8 bases at V and 4 bases at J, with 8 bases between the two ends. The CDR3 length is 11 residues. Germline V lookup: CDR1 SGHRS, CDR2 YFSETQ. CDR3 sequence: CASSQADTQYF. In DNA, the CDR3 is TGCGCCAGTAGCCAGGCAGATACGCAGTATTTT.

This chain connects TRBV28 to TRBJ2-7; 8 bases agree with TRBD1. The CDR3 has 15 residues. CDR1 and CDR2 (germline): MDHEN, SYDVKM. With 7 bases clipped from V and 5 bases from J, the junction kept 13 bases outside the gene matches. CDR3 sequence (DNA): TGTGCCAGCACCGATCGGACAGGGATAAACGACGAGCAGTACTTC. This sequence encodes CASTDRTGINDEQYF. The full variable domain, rest sourced from reference TRBV28 and TRBJ2-7, is DVKVTQSSRYLVKRTGEKVFLECVQDMDHENMFWYRQDPGLGLRLIYFSYDVKMKEKGDIPEGYSVSREKKERFSLILESASTNQTSMYLCASTDRTGINDEQYFGPGTRLTVT.

The rearrangement uses TRBV6-6 and TRBJ1-2; D is perhaps TRBD1 (6 bases). V shed 7 bases and J shed 2 bases, with 11 bases lying between them. Germline V gene lookup returns CDR1 MNHNY and CDR2 SVGAGI (reference sequence). The CDR3 runs to 13 residues. CDR3 DNA: TGTGCCAGCACTCCCGGACAGAACTATGGCTACACCTTC. This translates into CASTPGQNYGYTF.

The table lists this clone with a few counts. V is TRBV29-1 and J is TRBJ1-2, with a weak D call TRBD1 (5 bases). The ends were cut back, 6 bases at V and 6 bases at J, with 17 bases in the middle. Germline CDR1 SQVTM, CDR2 ANQGSEA. The CDR3 is made up of 13 amino acids. The CDR3 is CSVLPGRDDGYTF. The CDR3 DNA is TGCAGCGTACTCCCAGGCAGGGACGATGGCTACACCTTC.

J is TRBJ1-5 and V is TRBV5-1; D uncertain. Trimming took off 0 bases at V and 0 bases at J, with 13 bases between the two ends. Germline V gene data show CDR1 as SGHRS and CDR2 as YFSETQ. The CDR3 is 17 residues long. The chain's CDR3 is CASSLGRLKSSNQPQHF. CDR3 DNA: TGCGCCAGCAGCTTGGGGAGGCTTAAGAGTAGCAATCAGCCCCAGCATTTT.

This clone was recorded only once. CDR3: CASSLAGGPYEQYF. As DNA, the CDR3 is TGTGCCAGCAGCTTAGCGGGAGGGCCCTACGAGCAGTACTTC. J is TRBJ2-7 and V is TRBV11-2; 8 nucleotides line up with TRBD2. The junction had 1 base not matched to a gene; V was cut back by 1 base and J by 2 bases. Germline values: CDR1 SGHAT, CDR2 FQNNGV. The length of the CDR3 is 14 residues.

The genes are TRBV27 and TRBJ2-3; D remains ambiguous. Germline V CDR1 and CDR2: MNHEY, SMNVEV (reference sequence). The CDR3 is 14 amino acids. V lost 6 bases and J lost 9, with 19 bases in between. The CDR3 loop is CASSIDRASWTQYF. The DNA for the CDR3 is TGTGCCAGCAGCATCGACCGCGCAAGCTGGACGCAGTATTTT.

V usage is TRBV4-2 and J usage is TRBJ1-1; possibly TRBD1 for D (6 bases). V was pared by 0 bases and J by 9 bases, with 14 bases between. Germline-derived CDR1 and CDR2 are LGHNA and YNFKEQ. The CDR3 covers 14 residues. In DNA, the CDR3 is TGTGCCAGCAGCCAAGATTTGCAGGGGAGAAAAGCTTTCTTT. It codes for CASSQDLQGRKAFF.

CDR3 nucleotides: TGTGCCTGGAGTGATCGCTGGACAGGCTATGGCTACACCTTC. Translation gives CAWSDRWTGYGYTF. The chain uses TRBV30 and TRBJ1-2; 7 nucleotides align to TRBD1. V shed 1 base, J shed 4 bases, and the junction held 6 bases outside the gene matches. Germline V gene sequence: CDR1 GTSNPN, CDR2 SVGIG (reference sequence). This CDR3 contains 14 residues.

CDR3 DNA: TGTGCCAGCACCACCAATTGGAATAGCAATCAGCCCCAGCATTTT. This translates into CASTTNWNSNQPQHF. V usage is TRBV6-1 and J usage is TRBJ1-5; D remains unclear. Trimming cost V 7 bases and J 0 bases, with 13 bases left between them. CDR1 is MNHNS and CDR2 is SASEGT in the germline V gene. The CDR3 is 15 amino acids.